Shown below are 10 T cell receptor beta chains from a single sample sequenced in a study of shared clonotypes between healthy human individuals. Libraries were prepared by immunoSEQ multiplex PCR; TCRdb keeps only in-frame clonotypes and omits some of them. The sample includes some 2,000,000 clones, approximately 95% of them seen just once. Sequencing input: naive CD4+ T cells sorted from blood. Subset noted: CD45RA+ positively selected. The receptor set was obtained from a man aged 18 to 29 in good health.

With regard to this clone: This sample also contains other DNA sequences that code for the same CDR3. This chain's CDR3 is CASSPRLAGGYNEQFF. In DNA form, the CDR3 reads TGTGCCAGCTCACCCAGACTAGCGGGGGGTTACAATGAGCAGTTCTTC. The chain is built from TRBV18 and TRBJ2-1, with 13 bases aligning to TRBD2. CDR3 size: 16 residues. The V and J ends lost 3 bases and 4 bases, in that order; junction bases with no gene match: 3. Germline assignment: CDR1 KGHSH and CDR2 LQKENI.

The CDR3 protein is CAWSVLGTGYTF. As DNA, the CDR3 is TGTGCCTGGAGTGTCCTGGGGACTGGCTACACCTTC. The chain uses TRBV30 and TRBJ1-2, with D possibly TRBD1 on 5 matching bases. V was cut by 0 bases and J by 7 bases, with 9 bases left in between. From germline, CDR1 is GTSNPN and CDR2 SVGIG (reference sequence). CDR3 length equals 12 residues.

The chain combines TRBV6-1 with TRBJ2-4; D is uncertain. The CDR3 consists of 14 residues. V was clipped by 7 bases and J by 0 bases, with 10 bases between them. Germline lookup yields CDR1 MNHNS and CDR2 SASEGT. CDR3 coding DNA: TGTGCCAGCAATTTAGACTTAGCCAAAAACATTCAGTACTTC. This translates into CASNLDLAKNIQYF.

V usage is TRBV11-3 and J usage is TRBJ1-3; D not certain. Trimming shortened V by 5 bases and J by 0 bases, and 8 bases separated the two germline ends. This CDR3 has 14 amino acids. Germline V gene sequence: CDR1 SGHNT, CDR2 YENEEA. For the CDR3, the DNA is TGTGCCAGCAGCCCCTCATCCTCTGGAAACACCATATATTTT. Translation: CASSPSSSGNTIYF.

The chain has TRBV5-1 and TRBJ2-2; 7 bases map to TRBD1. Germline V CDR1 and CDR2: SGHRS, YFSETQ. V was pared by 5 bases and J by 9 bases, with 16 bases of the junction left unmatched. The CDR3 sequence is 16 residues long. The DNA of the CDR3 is TGCGCCAGCAGTCCGATGCTACAGGGGACCGTAAGGGAGCTGTTTTTT. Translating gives CASSPMLQGTVRELFF.

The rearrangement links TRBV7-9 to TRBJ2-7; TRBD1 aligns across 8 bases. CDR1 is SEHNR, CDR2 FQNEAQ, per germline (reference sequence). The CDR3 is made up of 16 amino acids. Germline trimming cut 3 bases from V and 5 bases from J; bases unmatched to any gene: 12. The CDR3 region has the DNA TGTGCCAGCAGCTTGCATGTGGACAGGGCAAGGAACGAGCAGTACTTC. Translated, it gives CASSLHVDRARNEQYF.

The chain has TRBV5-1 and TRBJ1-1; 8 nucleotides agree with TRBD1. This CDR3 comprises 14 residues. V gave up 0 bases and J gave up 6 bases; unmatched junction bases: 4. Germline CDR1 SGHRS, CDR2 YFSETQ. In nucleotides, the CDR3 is TGCGCCAGCAGCTTGGAGGACAGGGCCCCTGAAGCTTTCTTT. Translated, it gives CASSLEDRAPEAFF.

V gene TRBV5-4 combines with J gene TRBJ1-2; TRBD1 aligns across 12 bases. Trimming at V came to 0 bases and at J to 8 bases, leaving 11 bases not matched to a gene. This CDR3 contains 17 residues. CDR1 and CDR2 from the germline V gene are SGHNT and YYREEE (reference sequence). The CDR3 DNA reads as TGTGCCAGCAGCTTGGGTCTGGGACAGGGGGCCAGTGGCGGCTACACCTTC. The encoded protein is CASSLGLGQGASGGYTF.

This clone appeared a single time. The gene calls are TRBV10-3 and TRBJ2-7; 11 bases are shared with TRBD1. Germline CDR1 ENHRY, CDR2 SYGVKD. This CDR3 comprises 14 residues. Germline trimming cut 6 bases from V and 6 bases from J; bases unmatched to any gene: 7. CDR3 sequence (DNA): TGTGCCATCAGCCAGGGACAGGGGGGAGGCGAGCAGTACTTC. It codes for CAISQGQGGGEQYF.

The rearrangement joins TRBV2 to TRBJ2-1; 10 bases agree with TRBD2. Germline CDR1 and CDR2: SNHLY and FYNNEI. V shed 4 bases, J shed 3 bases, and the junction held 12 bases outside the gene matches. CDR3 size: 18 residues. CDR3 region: CASSAMTSGRFNYNEQFF. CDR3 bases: TGTGCCAGCAGTGCGATGACTAGCGGGCGATTTAACTACAATGAGCAGTTCTTC.